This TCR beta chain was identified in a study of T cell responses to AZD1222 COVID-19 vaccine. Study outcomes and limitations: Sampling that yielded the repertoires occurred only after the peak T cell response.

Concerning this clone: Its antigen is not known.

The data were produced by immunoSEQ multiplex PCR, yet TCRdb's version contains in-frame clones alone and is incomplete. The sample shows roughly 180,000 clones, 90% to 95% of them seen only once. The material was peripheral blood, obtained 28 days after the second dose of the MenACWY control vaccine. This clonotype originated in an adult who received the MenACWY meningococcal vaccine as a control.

In nucleotides, the CDR3 is TGTGCCAGCAGCCAAGGGACTAGCGGGGGGGGCCCAGATACGCAGTATTTT. This codes for CASSQGTSGGGPDTQYF. This chain connects TRBV4-2 to TRBJ2-3; 15 bases fit TRBD2. This CDR3 is 17 amino acids long. V lost 1 base to trimming and J lost 4 bases; unmatched junction nucleotides: 3. The germline V gene encodes CDR1 LGHNA and CDR2 YNFKEQ.